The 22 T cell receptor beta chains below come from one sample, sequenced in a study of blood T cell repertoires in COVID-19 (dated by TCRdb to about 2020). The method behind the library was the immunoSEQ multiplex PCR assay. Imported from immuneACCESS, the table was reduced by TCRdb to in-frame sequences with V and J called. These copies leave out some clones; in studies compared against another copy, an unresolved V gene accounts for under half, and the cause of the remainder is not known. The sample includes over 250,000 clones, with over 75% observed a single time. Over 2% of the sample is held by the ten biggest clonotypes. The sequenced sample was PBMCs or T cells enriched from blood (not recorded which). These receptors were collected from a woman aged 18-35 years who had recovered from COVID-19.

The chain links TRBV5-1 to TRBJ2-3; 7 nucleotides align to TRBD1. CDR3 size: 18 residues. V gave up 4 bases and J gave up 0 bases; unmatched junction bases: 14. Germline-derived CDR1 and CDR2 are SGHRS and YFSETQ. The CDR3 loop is CASSLLGDSDSSTDTQYF. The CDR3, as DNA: TGCGCCAGCAGCCTCCTCGGGGACAGCGATTCTAGCACAGATACGCAGTATTTT.

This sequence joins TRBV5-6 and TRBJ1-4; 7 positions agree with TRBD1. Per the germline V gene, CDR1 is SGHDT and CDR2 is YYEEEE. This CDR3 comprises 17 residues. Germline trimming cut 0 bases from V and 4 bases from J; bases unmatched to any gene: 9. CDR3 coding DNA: TGTGCCAGCAGCTTGGAGAGCACAGGGGTGGATAATGAAAAACTGTTTTTT. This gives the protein CASSLESTGVDNEKLFF.

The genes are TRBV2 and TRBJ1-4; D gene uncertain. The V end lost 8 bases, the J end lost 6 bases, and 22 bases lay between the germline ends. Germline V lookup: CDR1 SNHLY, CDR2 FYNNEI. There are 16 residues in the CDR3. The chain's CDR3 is CASGMRRFAIDEKLFF. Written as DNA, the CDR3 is TGTGCCAGCGGAATGAGGCGGTTCGCCATCGATGAAAAACTGTTTTTT.

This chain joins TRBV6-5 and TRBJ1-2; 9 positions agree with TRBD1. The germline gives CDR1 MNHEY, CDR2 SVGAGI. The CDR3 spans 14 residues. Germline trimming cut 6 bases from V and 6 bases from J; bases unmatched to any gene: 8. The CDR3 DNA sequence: TGTGCCAGCAGCTTACTACAGGGGGCAGATGGCTACACCTTC. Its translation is CASSLLQGADGYTF.

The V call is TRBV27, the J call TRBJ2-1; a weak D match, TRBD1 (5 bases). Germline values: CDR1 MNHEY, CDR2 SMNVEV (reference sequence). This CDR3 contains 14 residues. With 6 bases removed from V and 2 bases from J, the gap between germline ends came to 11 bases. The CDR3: CASRMGPAYNEQFF. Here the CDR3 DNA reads TGTGCCAGCAGAATGGGGCCCGCCTACAATGAGCAGTTCTTC.

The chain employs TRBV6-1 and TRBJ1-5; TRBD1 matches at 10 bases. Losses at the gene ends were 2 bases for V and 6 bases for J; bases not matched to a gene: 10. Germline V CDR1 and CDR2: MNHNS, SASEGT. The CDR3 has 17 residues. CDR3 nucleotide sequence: TGTGCCAGCAGTGAATTAATGGGACAGGGGCTCGGTCAGCCCCAGCATTTT. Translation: CASSELMGQGLGQPQHF.

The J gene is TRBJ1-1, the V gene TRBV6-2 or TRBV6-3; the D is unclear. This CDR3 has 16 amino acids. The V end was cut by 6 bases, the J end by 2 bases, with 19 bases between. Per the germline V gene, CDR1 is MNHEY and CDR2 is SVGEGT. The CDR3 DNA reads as TGTGCCAGCAGCCCTATAGAGGGCTGGCCAAACACTGAAGCTTTCTTT. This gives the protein CASSPIEGWPNTEAFF.

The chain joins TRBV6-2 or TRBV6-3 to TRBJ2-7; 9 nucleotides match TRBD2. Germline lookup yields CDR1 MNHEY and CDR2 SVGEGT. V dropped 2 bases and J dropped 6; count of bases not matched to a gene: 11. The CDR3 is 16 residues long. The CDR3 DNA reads TGTGCCAGCAGTTACAGGGGCGGGGGGGGACCTCCCGAGCAGTACTTC. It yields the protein CASSYRGGGGPPEQYF.

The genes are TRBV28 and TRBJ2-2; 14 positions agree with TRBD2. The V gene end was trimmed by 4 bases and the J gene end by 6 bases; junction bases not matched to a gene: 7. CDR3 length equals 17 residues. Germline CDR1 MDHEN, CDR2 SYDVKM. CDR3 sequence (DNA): TGTGCCAGCAGTTCCTCCGCGACTAGCGGGGGGGCCGGGGAGCTGTTTTTT. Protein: CASSSSATSGGAGELFF.

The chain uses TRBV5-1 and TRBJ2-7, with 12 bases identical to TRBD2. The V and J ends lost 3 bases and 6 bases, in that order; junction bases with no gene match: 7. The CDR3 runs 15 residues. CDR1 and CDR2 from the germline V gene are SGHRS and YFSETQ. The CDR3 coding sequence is TGCGCCAGCAGCTCGGTGGAGGGACTAGCGGGCGAGCAGTACTTC. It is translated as CASSSVEGLAGEQYF. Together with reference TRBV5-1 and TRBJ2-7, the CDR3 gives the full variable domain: KAGVTQTPRYLIKTRGQQVTLSCSPISGHRSVSWYQQTPGQGLQFLFEYFSETQRNKGNFPGRFSGRQFSNSRSEMNVSTLELGDSALYLCASSSVEGLAGEQYFGPGTRLTVT.

CDR3 in amino acids: CASGEGGNTEAFF. CDR3 nucleotides: TGTGCCAGCGGGGAGGGCGGGAACACTGAAGCTTTCTTT. The chain recombines TRBV2 with TRBJ1-1; D not resolved. The V gene lost 8 bases and the J gene lost 1 base, with 11 bases spanning the gap. Germline V gene sequence: CDR1 SNHLY, CDR2 FYNNEI. This CDR3 contains 13 residues.

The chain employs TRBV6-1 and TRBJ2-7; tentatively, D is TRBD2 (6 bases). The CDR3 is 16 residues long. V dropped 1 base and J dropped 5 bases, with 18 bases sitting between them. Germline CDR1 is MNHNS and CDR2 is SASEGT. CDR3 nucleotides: TGTGCCAGCAGTGAAGTGCCGGCAGGGAGGTCCCACGAGCAGTACTTC. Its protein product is CASSEVPAGRSHEQYF.

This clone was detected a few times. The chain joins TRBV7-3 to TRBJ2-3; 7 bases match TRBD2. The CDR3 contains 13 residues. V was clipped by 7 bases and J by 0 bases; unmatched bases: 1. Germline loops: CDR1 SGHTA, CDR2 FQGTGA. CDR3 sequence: CASKAGSTDTQYF. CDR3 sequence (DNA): TGTGCCAGCAAAGCGGGGAGCACAGATACGCAGTATTTT.

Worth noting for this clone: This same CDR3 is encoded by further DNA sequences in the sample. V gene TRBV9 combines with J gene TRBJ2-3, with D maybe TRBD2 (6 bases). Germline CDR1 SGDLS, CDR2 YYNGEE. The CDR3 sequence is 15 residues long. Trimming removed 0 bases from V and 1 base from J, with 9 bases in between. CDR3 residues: CASSVAGGGTDTQYF. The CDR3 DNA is TGTGCCAGCAGCGTAGCCGGCGGGGGCACAGATACGCAGTATTTT.

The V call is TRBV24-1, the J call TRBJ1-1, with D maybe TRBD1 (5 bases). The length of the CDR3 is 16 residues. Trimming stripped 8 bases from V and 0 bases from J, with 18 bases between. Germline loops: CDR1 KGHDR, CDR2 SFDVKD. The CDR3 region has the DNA TGTGCCACCACTCGACCGGACATTCACATGAACACTGAAGCTTTCTTT. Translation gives CATTRPDIHMNTEAFF.

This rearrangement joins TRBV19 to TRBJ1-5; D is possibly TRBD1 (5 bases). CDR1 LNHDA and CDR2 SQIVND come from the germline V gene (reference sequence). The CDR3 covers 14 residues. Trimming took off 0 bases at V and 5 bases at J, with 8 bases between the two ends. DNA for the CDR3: TGTGCCAGTAGTATAGACAGGGCCTATCAGCCCCAGCATTTT. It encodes CASSIDRAYQPQHF. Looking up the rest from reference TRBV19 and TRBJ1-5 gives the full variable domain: DGGITQSPKYLFRKEGQNVTLSCEQNLNHDAMYWYRQDPGQGLRLIYYSQIVNDFQKGDIAEGYSVSREKKESFPLTVTSAQKNPTAFYLCASSIDRAYQPQHFGDGTRLSIL.

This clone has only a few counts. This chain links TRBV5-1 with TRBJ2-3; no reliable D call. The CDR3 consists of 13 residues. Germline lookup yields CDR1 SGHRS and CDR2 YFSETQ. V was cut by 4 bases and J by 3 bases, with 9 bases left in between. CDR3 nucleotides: TGCGCCAGCAGCGGAGCAGCAACAGATACGCAGTATTTT. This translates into CASSGAATDTQYF.

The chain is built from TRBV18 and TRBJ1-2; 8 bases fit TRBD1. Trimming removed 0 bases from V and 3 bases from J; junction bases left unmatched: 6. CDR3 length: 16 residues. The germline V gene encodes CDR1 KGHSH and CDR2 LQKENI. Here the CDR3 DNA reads TGTGCCAGCTCACCACCCGACAGGGGACGGGACTATGGCTACACCTTC. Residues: CASSPPDRGRDYGYTF.

The DNA of the CDR3 is TGTGCCAGCAGTGAATCGGACAGGATAGAGACCCAGTACTTC. Amino acids: CASSESDRIETQYF. The chain uses TRBV25-1 and TRBJ2-5, with 7 positions matching TRBD1. CDR1 is MGHDK and CDR2 is SYGVNS in the germline V gene. The CDR3 loop spans 14 amino acids. The V segment lost 1 base and the J segment 4 bases; nucleotides outside the gene matches: 3.

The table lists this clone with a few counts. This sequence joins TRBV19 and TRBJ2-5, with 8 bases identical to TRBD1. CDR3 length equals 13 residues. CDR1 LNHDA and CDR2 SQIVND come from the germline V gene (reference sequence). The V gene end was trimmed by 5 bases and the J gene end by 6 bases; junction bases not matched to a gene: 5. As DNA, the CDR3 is TGTGCCAGTAGTGTGGACAGGGCGCAGACCCAGTACTTC. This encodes CASSVDRAQTQYF.

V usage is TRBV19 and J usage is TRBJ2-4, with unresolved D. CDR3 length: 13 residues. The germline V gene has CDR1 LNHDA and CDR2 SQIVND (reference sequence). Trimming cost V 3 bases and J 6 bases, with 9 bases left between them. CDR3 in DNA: TGTGCCAGTAGTATCAGCGTGAGAAACATTCAGTACTTC. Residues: CASSISVRNIQYF. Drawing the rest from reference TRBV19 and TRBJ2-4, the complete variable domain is DGGITQSPKYLFRKEGQNVTLSCEQNLNHDAMYWYRQDPGQGLRLIYYSQIVNDFQKGDIAEGYSVSREKKESFPLTVTSAQKNPTAFYLCASSISVRNIQYFGAGTRLSVL.

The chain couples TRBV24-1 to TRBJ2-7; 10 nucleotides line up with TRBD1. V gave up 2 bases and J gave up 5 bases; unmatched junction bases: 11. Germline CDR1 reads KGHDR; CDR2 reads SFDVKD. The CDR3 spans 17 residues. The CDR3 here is CATSDCDRGLYFHEQYF. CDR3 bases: TGTGCCACCAGTGATTGCGACAGGGGGCTTTACTTCCACGAGCAGTACTTC.